This paragraph reports one TCR beta chain. Its matching antigen is unknown. TCRdb's copy holds only in-frame clones and misses some; the assay was immunoSEQ multiplex PCR. Here the sample spans over 130,000 clones, 80% to 95% being singletons. Investigators merged groups given second doses at roughly 4 or roughly 12 weeks. The source of the sample is a study of T cell responses to AZD1222 COVID-19 vaccine. Whole-study results and caveats: Spike was spanned by vaccine-associated CD4 TCRs, with dominance at 160-218 and 743-854. Reportedly, nearly half of unique spike TCRs recognized epitopes outside B.1.351/B.1.1.7 mutations.

Trimming removed 2 bases at V and 2 bases at J, with 7 bases between. CDR1 is MNHEY and CDR2 is SVGAGI in the germline V gene. The CDR3 is 13 amino acids. J is TRBJ2-7 and V is TRBV6-5; D gene unclear. Sequenced here: peripheral blood, sampled 28 days after the second AZD1222 dose. The sequence derives from an adult who received the AZD1222 COVID-19 vaccine. The CDR3 loop reads CASSYRETYEQYF. CDR3 DNA sequence: TGTGCCAGCAGTTACAGGGAAACCTACGAGCAGTACTTC.